This TCR beta chain came from a study of T cell responses to AZD1222 COVID-19 vaccine. The study's findings and limits: Spike as a whole was targeted by vaccine-associated CD4 TCRs, dominant at 160-218 and 743-854. The sample set comprised mostly white British donors with more females, and clonal diversity was possibly underestimated. Spike-specific TCR breadth and depth went up after people got two AZD1222 doses. None of the repertoires were sampled until the peak T cell response had passed.

Measured with immunoSEQ multiplex PCR; TCRdb has only the in-frame clones, and not every one. This table has tens of thousands of clones, roughly 88% appearing once. In the case of this clone: The antigen is unknown.

The CDR3 loop spans 14 amino acids. Germline V gene sequence: CDR1 MNHEY, CDR2 SMNVEV (reference sequence). Trimming took off 6 bases at V and 5 bases at J, with 14 bases between the two ends. The clonotype originates from an adult in good health. V gene TRBV27 combines with J gene TRBJ2-1; perhaps TRBD1 as D (5 bases). The specimen was peripheral blood, collected on day 0 of AZD1222 vaccination. CDR3 sequence (DNA): TGTGCCAGCAGAGTTCCCCAGGGTAACAATGAGCAGTTCTTC. Encoded protein: CASRVPQGNNEQFF.